The source of this T cell receptor beta chain is a study of T cell repertoires in cytomegalovirus infection. Study summary: A matching HLA type, together with CMV infection, was signaled by public TCR beta signatures. Notes on the study in general: The ex vivo response was dominated by HLA-C-restricted CMV-specific TCR beta clonotypes. CMV carriers with the relevant HLA were identified by cumulative public TCR beta family frequency.

One entry per CDR3 protein results from TCRdb running MiXCR on the reads. The sample lists some 680,000 distinct CDR3 sequences; 35% were seen once. In regard to this clonotype: Antigen: not known. Being one base from a much bigger clone, this may be a read error.

The length of the CDR3 is 13 residues. The germline CDR1 and CDR2 sequences are SEHNR and FQNEAQ (reference sequence). The origin of this receptor is a human donor in good health (CMV status not recorded). Some clones in this sample may be carry-over from other donors' samples. Sequencing input: PBMCs. This rearrangement joins TRBV7-9 to TRBJ2-6; perhaps TRBD1 as D (5 bases). The CDR3 region is CASRTSGATVLTF. The CDR3 nucleotides read TGTGCCAGCAGAACCTCTGGGGCCACCGTCCTGACTTTC.